The present T cell receptor (beta chain) was sequenced within a study of radiotherapy plus CTLA-4 blockade in lung cancer. TCRdb's copy holds only in-frame clones and misses some; the assay was immunoSEQ multiplex PCR. This sample carries 40,000 or so clones, roughly 65% of them seen once, and the ten largest clones take around 18%. Germline CDR1 reads SGDLS; CDR2 reads YYNGEE. Between the trimmed V and J ends, which lost 0 bases and 0 bases, there was a span of 4 bases. The CDR3 totals 14 residues. This TCR derives from a human donor with non-small cell lung cancer who had a partial response to radiotherapy plus ipilimumab. The sample here was peripheral blood, taken from a patient treated with radiotherapy plus ipilimumab. This chain joins TRBV9 and TRBJ1-3; D is uncertain. DNA of the CDR3: TGTGCCAGCAGCGTAGGGCTCTCTGGAAACACCATATATTTT. This gives the protein CASSVGLSGNTIYF.